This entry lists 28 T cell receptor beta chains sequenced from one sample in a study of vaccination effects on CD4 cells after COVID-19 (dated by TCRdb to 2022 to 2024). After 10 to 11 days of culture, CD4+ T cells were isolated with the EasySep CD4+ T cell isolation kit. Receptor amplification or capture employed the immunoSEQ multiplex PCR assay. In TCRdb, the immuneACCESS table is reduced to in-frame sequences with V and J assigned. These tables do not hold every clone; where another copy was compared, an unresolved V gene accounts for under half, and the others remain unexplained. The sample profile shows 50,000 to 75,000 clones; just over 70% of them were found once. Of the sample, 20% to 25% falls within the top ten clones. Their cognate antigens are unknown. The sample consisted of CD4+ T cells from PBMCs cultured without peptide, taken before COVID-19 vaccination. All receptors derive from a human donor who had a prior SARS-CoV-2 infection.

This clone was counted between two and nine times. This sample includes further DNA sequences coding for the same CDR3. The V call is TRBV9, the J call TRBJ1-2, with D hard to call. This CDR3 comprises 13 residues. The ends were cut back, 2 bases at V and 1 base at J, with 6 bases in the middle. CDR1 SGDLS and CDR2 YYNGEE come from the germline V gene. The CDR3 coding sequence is TGTGCCAGCAGCGTCAGCATTAACTATGGCTACACCTTC. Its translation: CASSVSINYGYTF.

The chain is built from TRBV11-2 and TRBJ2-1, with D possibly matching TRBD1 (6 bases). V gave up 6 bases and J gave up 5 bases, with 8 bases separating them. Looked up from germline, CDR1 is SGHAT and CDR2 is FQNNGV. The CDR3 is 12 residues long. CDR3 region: CASRQGNNEQFF. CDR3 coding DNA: TGTGCCAGCAGGCAGGGGAACAATGAGCAGTTCTTC. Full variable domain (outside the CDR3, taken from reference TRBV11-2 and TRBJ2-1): EAGVAQSPRYKIIEKRQSVAFWCNPISGHATLYWYQQILGQGPKLLIQFQNNGVVDDSQLPKDRFSAERLKGVDSTLKIQPAKLEDSAVYLCASRQGNNEQFFGPGTRLTVL.

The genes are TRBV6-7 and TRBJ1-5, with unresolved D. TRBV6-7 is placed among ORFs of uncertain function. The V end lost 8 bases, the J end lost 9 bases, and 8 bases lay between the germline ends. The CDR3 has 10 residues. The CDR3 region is CASSNRPQHF. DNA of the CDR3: TGTGCCAGCTCCAACAGGCCCCAGCATTTT.

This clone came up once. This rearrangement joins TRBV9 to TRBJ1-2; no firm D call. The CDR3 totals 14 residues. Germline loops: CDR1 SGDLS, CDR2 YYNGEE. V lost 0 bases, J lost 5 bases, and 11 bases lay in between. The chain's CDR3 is CASSVASDPYGYTF. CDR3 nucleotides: TGTGCCAGCAGCGTAGCTAGCGATCCTTATGGCTACACCTTC.

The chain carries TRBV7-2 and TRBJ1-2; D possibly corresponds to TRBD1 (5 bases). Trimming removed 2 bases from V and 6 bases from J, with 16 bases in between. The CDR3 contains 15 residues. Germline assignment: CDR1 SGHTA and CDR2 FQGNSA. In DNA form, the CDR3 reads TGTGCCAGCAGCTTACGTCGTCAGGGTAGAGATGGCTACACCTTC. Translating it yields CASSLRRQGRDGYTF. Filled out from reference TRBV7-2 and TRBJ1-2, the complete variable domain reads GAGVSQSPSNKVTEKGKDVELRCDPISGHTALYWYRQSLGQGLEFLIYFQGNSAPDKSGLPSDRFSAERTGGSVSTLTIQRTQQEDSAVYLCASSLRRQGRDGYTFGSGTRLTVV.

CDR3 loop: CASSQPGLARSNEQFF. CDR3 nucleotide sequence: TGCGCCAGCAGCCAACCGGGACTAGCGCGGAGCAATGAGCAGTTCTTC. The chain is built from TRBV4-3 and TRBJ2-1; TRBD2 aligns across 10 bases. Germline loops: CDR1 LGHNA, CDR2 YSLEER. CDR3 length: 16 amino acids. J lost 6 bases, V lost 2 bases, and 7 bases had no gene match.

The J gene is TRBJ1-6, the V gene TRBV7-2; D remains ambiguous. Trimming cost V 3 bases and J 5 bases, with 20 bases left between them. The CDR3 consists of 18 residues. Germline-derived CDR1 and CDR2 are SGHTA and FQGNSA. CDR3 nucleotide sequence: TGTGCCAGCAGCTTGTCAGCTACCCCTTCAATAGATAATTCACCCCTCCACTTT. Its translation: CASSLSATPSIDNSPLHF.

The CDR3 loop is CASSSPGGTGLYEQFF. The CDR3 region has the DNA TGTGCCAGCAGCTCGCCTGGTGGGACTGGACTCTATGAGCAGTTCTTC. This chain connects TRBV7-9 to TRBJ2-1, with D tentatively TRBD2 (6 bases). The V gene lost 4 bases and the J gene lost 8 bases, with 21 bases spanning the gap. The CDR3 extends over 16 amino acids. Germline V gene lookup returns CDR1 SEHNR and CDR2 FQNEAQ (reference sequence). The full variable domain, completed using reference TRBV7-9 and TRBJ2-1, is DTGVSQNPRHKITKRGQNVTFRCDPISEHNRLYWYRQTLGQGPEFLTYFQNEAQLEKSRLLSDRFSAERPKGSFSTLEIQRTEQGDSAMYLCASSSPGGTGLYEQFFGPGTRLTVL.

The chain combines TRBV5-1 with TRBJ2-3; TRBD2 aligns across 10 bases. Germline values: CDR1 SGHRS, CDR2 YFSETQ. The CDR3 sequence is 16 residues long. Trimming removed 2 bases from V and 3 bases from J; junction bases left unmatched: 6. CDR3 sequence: CASSLEQRGGTDTQYF. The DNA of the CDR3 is TGCGCCAGCAGCTTAGAACAGCGGGGGGGGACAGATACGCAGTATTTT.

DNA of the CDR3: TGTGCCAGCAGCGAAGGGGGTTCGACGAGGTACACCTTC. This sequence encodes CASSEGGSTRYTF. The chain uses TRBV7-3 and TRBJ1-2, with D possibly being TRBD1 (6 bases). The CDR3 loop spans 13 amino acids. CDR1 SGHTA and CDR2 FQGTGA come from the germline V gene. The V end lost 5 bases, the J end lost 11 bases, and 18 bases lay between the germline ends. Looking up the rest from reference TRBV7-3 and TRBJ1-2 gives the full variable domain: GAGVSQTPSNKVTEKGKYVELRCDPISGHTALYWYRQSLGQGPEFLIYFQGTGAADDSGLPNDRFFAVRPEGSVSTLKIQRTERGDSAVYLCASSEGGSTRYTFGSGTRLTVV.

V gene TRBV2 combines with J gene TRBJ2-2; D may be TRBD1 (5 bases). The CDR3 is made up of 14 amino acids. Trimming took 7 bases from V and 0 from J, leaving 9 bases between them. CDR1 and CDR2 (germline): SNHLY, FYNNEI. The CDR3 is CASKDTTNTGELFF. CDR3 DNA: TGTGCCAGCAAGGACACCACGAACACCGGGGAGCTGTTTTTT.

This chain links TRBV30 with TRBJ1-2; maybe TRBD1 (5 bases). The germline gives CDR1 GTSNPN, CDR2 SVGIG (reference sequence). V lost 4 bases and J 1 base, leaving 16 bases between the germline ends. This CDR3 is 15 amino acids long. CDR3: CAWTISGSRNYGYTF. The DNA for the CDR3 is TGTGCCTGGACTATATCAGGGTCCCGTAACTATGGCTACACCTTC.

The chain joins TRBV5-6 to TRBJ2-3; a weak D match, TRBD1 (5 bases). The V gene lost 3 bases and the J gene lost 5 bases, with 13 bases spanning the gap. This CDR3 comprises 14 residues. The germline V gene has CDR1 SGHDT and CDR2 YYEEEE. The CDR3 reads CASSYDPGIDTQYF. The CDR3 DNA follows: TGTGCCAGCAGCTATGACCCAGGGATAGATACGCAGTATTTT.

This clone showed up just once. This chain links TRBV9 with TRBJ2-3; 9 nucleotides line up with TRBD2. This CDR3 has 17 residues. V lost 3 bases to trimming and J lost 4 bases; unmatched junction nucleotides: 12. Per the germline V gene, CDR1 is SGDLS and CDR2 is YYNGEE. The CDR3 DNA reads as TGTGCCAGCAGCGGCCCAAGAGCGGGAGGACTCTCAGATACGCAGTATTTT. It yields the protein CASSGPRAGGLSDTQYF.

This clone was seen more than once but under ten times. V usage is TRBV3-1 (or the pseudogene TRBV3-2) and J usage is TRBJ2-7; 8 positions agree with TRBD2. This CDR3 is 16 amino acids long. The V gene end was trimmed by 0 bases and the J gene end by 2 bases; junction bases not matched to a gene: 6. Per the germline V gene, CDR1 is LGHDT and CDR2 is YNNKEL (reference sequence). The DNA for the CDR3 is TGTGCCAGCAGCCAAGAATTGGCGGGAGGAGCCTACGAGCAGTACTTC. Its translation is CASSQELAGGAYEQYF.

This CDR3 reads CASRETRRFIGEQYF. CDR3 DNA: TGCGCCAGCAGGGAAACAAGAAGATTTATAGGCGAGCAGTACTTC. The chain carries TRBV10-2 and TRBJ2-7, with unresolved D. Germline assignment: CDR1 WSHSY and CDR2 SAAADI. V was shortened by 6 bases and J by 6 bases, with 21 bases between the two germline ends. The length of the CDR3 is 15 residues.

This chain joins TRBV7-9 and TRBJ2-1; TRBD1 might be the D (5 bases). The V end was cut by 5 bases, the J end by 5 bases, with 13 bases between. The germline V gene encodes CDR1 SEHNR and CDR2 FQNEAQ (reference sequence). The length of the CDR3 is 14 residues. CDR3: CASSPRATDNEQFF. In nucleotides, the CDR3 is TGTGCCAGCAGCCCCAGGGCTACCGACAATGAGCAGTTCTTC.

In nucleotides, the CDR3 is TGTGCCTGGAGTCCAACGGGGGCCCAGTCAGACTACACCTTC. Encoded protein: CAWSPTGAQSDYTF. This chain joins TRBV30 and TRBJ1-2; tentatively, D is TRBD1 (6 bases). This CDR3 has 14 amino acids. Germline loops: CDR1 GTSNPN, CDR2 SVGIG (reference sequence). Trimming cost V 2 bases and J 10 bases, with 20 bases left between them.

The CDR3 here is CASSFRGGGSDTQYF. The CDR3 DNA sequence: TGTGCCAGCAGCTTTAGGGGAGGGGGGTCAGATACGCAGTATTTT. The genes are TRBV11-2 and TRBJ2-3; a weak D match, TRBD2 (7 bases). This CDR3 comprises 15 residues. The germline CDR1 and CDR2 sequences are SGHAT and FQNNGV. Trimming removed 3 bases at V and 4 bases at J, with 14 bases between.

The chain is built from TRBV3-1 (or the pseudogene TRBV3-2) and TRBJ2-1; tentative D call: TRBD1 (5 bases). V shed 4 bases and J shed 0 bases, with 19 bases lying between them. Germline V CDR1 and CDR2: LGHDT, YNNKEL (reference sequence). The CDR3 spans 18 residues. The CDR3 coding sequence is TGTGCCAGCAGCCGGGGCGACTGGATTAGGAGCTCCTACAATGAGCAGTTCTTC. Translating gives CASSRGDWIRSSYNEQFF.

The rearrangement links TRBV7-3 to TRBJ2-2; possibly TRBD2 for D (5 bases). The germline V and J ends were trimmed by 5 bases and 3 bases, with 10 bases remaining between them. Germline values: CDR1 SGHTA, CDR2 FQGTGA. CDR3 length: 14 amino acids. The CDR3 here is CASSDLAYTGELFF. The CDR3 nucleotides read TGTGCCAGCAGCGACCTAGCATACACCGGGGAGCTGTTTTTT.

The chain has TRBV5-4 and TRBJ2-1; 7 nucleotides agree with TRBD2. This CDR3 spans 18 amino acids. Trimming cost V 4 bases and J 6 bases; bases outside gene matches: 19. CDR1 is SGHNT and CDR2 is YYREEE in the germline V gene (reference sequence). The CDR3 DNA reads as TGTGCCAGCAGCCGTAGCCTGGCTGGGGGGAGGGCCCTCAATGAGCAGTTCTTC. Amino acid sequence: CASSRSLAGGRALNEQFF.

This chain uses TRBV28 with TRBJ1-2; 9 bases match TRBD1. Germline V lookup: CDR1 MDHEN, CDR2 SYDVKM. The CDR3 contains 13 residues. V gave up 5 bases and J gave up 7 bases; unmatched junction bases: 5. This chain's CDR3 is CASSTGTGPGYTF. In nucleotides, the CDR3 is TGTGCCAGCAGTACCGGGACAGGGCCTGGCTACACCTTC.

The CDR3 reads CASSLLGQGAANGYTF. Written as DNA, the CDR3 is TGTGCCAGCAGCTTATTAGGACAGGGGGCGGCAAATGGCTACACCTTC. The chain joins TRBV7-2 to TRBJ1-2; TRBD1 matches at 11 bases. Germline lookup yields CDR1 SGHTA and CDR2 FQGNSA. CDR3 length: 16 amino acids. With V trimmed by 2 bases and J by 6 bases, 8 bases remained unmatched.

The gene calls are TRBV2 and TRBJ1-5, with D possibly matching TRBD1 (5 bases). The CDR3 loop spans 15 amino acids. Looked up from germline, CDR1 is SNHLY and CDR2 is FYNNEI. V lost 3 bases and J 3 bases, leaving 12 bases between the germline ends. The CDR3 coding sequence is TGTGCCAGCAGTGACCAGGGAAGGAACAATCAGCCCCAGCATTTT. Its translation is CASSDQGRNNQPQHF.

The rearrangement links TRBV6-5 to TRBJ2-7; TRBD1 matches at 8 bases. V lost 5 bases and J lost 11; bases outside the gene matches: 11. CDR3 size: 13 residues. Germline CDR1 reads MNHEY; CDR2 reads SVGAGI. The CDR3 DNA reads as TGTGCCAGCAGTCTGTGGACAGGGTTAAGTAAGTACTTC. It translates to CASSLWTGLSKYF.

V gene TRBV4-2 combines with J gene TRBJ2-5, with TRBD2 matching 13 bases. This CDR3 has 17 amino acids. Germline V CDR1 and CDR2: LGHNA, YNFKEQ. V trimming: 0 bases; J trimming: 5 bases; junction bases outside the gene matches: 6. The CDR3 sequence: CASSQDTSGRASETQYF. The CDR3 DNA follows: TGTGCCAGCAGCCAAGACACTAGCGGGAGGGCAAGCGAGACCCAGTACTTC.

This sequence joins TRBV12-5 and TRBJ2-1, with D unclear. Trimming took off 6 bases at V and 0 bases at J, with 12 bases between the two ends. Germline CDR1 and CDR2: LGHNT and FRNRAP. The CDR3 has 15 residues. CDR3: CASGGRLVSYNEQFF. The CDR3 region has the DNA TGTGCTAGTGGGGGCCGACTTGTCTCCTACAATGAGCAGTTCTTC. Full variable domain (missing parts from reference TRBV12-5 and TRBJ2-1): DARVTQTPRHKVTEMGQEVTMRCQPILGHNTVFWYRQTMMQGLELLAYFRNRAPLDDSGMPKDRFSAEMPDATLATLKIQPSEPRDSAVYFCASGGRLVSYNEQFFGPGTRLTVL.